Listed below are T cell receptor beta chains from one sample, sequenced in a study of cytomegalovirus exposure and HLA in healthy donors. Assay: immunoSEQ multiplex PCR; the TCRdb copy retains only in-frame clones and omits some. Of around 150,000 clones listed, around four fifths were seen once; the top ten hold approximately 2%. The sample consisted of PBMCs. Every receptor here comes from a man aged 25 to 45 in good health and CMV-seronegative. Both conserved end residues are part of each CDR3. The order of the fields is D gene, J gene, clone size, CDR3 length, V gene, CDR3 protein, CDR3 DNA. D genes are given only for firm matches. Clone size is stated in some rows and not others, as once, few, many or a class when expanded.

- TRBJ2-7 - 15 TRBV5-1 CASRPGTQGTYEQYF TGCGCCAGCAGGCCCGGGACTCAGGGAACCTACGAGCAGTACTTC
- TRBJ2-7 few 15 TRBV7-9 CASSRQGSVGGEQYF TGTGCCAGCAGCCGTCAGGGTTCTGTAGGTGGCGAGCAGTACTTC
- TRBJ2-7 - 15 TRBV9 CASSVDPSPGERQYF TGTGCCAGCAGCGTAGACCCCTCTCCAGGGGAGAGGCAGTACTTC
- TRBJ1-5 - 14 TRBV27 CASSLGGAYQPQHF TGTGCCAGCAGTTTAGGGGGGGCCTATCAGCCCCAGCATTTT
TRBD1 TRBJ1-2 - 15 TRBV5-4 CASSGGQGSGYGYTF TGTGCCAGCAGCGGGGGACAGGGCAGCGGCTATGGCTACACCTTC
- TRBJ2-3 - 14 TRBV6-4 CATRLSISTDTQYF TGTGCCACCCGACTATCGATAAGCACAGATACGCAGTATTTT
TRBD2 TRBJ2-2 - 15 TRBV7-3 CASSIAGAWTGELFF TGTGCCAGCAGCATAGCGGGAGCATGGACCGGGGAGCTGTTTTTT
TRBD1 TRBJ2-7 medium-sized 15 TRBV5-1 CASSLSGQGSYEQYF TGCGCCAGCAGCTTGTCGGGACAGGGGTCCTACGAGCAGTACTTC
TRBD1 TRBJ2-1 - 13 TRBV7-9 CASSMDRVGEQFF TGTGCCAGCAGCATGGACAGGGTGGGTGAGCAGTTCTTC
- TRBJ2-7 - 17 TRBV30 CAWSWDNPGLGSYEQYF TGTGCCTGGAGTTGGGACAATCCAGGGTTAGGCTCCTACGAGCAGTACTTC
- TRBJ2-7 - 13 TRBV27 CASSLRVTYEQYF TGTGCCAGCAGTCTCAGGGTTACCTACGAGCAGTACTTC
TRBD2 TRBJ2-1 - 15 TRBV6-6 CASSYASGFDNEQFF TGTGCCAGCAGTTATGCTAGCGGTTTCGACAATGAGCAGTTCTTC
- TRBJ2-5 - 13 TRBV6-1 CASSAGLQETQYF TGTGCCAGCAGTGCAGGTCTCCAAGAGACCCAGTACTTC
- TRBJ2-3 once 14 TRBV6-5 CATLVPGGTDTQYF TGTGCAACCTTGGTTCCCGGAGGGACAGATACGCAGTATTTT
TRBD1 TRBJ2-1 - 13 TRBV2 CASSRDRDQEQFF TGTGCCAGCAGTAGGGACAGGGATCAGGAGCAGTTCTTC
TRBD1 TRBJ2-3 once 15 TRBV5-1 CASSRGQENTDTQYF TGCGCCAGCAGCCGGGGACAGGAGAACACAGATACGCAGTATTTT
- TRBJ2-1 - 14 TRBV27 CASSLGLASNEQFF TGTGCCAGCAGTTTAGGGCTAGCCTCCAATGAGCAGTTCTTC
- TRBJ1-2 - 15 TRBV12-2 CASRSTRTGVRGYTF TGTGCAAGTCGCTCAACAAGGACAGGGGTAAGGGGCTACACCTTC
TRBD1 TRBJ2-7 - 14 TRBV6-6 CASSLGQINYEQYF TGTGCCAGCAGTCTGGGACAGATTAACTACGAGCAGTACTTC
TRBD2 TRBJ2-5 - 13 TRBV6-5 CASSEREGGTQYF TGTGCCAGCAGTGAGCGGGAGGGCGGGACCCAGTACTTC